These 25 T cell receptor beta chains came from one sample sequenced in a study of OX40 agonist ivuxolimab in advanced cancers. Using immunoSEQ multiplex PCR, the repertoire was profiled, and TCRdb retains in-frame clones only, with some absent. Counted here are approximately 23,000 clones, approximately 88% occurring once; the ten biggest clones make up just over 35%. The sequences come from CD4+ or CD8+ T cells sorted from blood, collected in a trial of the OX40 agonist ivuxolimab. Receptors were obtained from an adult with an advanced solid tumor such as melanoma, head and neck, liver or kidney cancer.

The rearrangement joins TRBV7-2 to TRBJ2-4; TRBD1 agrees at 8 bases. The V gene's germline CDR1 is SGHTA and CDR2 FQGNSA. The CDR3 contains 14 residues. V gave up 2 bases and J gave up 8 bases; unmatched junction bases: 5. This CDR3 is CASSLPDRDDIQYF. The CDR3 region has the DNA TGTGCCAGCAGCTTACCGGACAGGGATGACATTCAGTACTTC. Based on the CDR3 plus reference TRBV7-2 and TRBJ2-4, the full variable domain is GAGVSQSPSNKVTEKGKDVELRCDPISGHTALYWYRQSLGQGLEFLIYFQGNSAPDKSGLPSDRFSAERTGGSVSTLTIQRTQQEDSAVYLCASSLPDRDDIQYFGAGTRLSVL.

Points on this clone: Sequence at one end of the junction differs from germline and may be a read error. The chain uses TRBV7-9 and TRBJ2-1; D may be TRBD1 (6 bases). CDR3 size: 14 residues. Per germline, CDR1 SEHNR and CDR2 FQNEAQ (reference sequence). Written as DNA, the CDR3 is TGTGCCAGCAGCTTCTTGGACAGACACAATGGGCAGTTCTTC. It is translated as CASSFLDRHNGQFF.

This clone appeared a single time. V gene TRBV7-2 combines with J gene TRBJ2-1; D not resolved. The length of the CDR3 is 14 residues. The germline V gene encodes CDR1 SGHTA and CDR2 FQGNSA. Trimming took off 2 bases at V and 4 bases at J, with 9 bases between the two ends. CDR3 nucleotides: TGTGCCAGCAGCTTAAACGCTGGTTACAATGAGCAGTTCTTC. Translated: CASSLNAGYNEQFF.

This clone was recorded a few times. This sequence joins TRBV4-1 and TRBJ1-1, with 8 bases that match TRBD1. The germline V gene has CDR1 MGHRA and CDR2 YSYEKL. The V and J ends lost 4 bases and 3 bases, in that order; junction bases with no gene match: 7. The CDR3 is made up of 15 amino acids. CDR3 DNA sequence: TGCGCCAGCAGCCCCGGACAGGGAAGGGACACTGAAGCTTTCTTT. This gives the protein CASSPGQGRDTEAFF.

In its sample, this clone ranks as large. The V gene is TRBV19, the J gene TRBJ2-7, with 9 bases aligning to TRBD2. J gave up 3 bases and V 3 bases, and 6 bases lay outside the gene matches. The germline CDR1 and CDR2 sequences are LNHDA and SQIVND (reference sequence). The CDR3 covers 15 residues. The CDR3 DNA follows: TGTGCCAGTAGTATTTCTAGCGGGGTGGTCTACGAGCAGTACTTC. Encoded protein: CASSISSGVVYEQYF.

This clone was counted between two and nine times. The rearrangement uses TRBV7-8 and TRBJ1-1; D perhaps matches TRBD1 (5 bases). Trimming took off 3 bases at V and 6 bases at J, with 8 bases between the two ends. Germline CDR1 reads SGHVS; CDR2 reads FQNEAQ. There are 12 residues in the CDR3. In DNA, the CDR3 is TGTGCCAGCAGCTTGGGGGGGGCTGAAGCTTTCTTT. Protein product: CASSLGGAEAFF.

As to this clone: The junction differs from germline at one of its ends, possibly a read error. The chain uses TRBV11-2 and TRBJ1-4; TRBD1 is a possible D gene (5 bases). The CDR3 covers 16 residues. Per the germline V gene, CDR1 is SGHAT and CDR2 is FQNNGV. CDR3 nucleotides: TGTGCCAGCAGCCTAGAATTGGGACTCCTTAATGAAAAACTGTTTTTT. Translated: CASSLELGLLNEKLFF. Looking up the rest from reference TRBV11-2 and TRBJ1-4 gives the full variable domain: EAGVAQSPRYKIIEKRQSVAFWCNPISGHATLYWYQQILGQGPKLLIQFQNNGVVDDSQLPKDRFSAERLKGVDSTLKIQPAKLEDSAVYLCASSLELGLLNEKLFFGSGTQLSVL.

The chain links TRBV10-3 to TRBJ2-1, with TRBD2 matching 7 bases. The CDR3 sequence is 15 residues long. Germline loops: CDR1 ENHRY, CDR2 SYGVKD. Trimming cost V 3 bases and J 4 bases; bases outside gene matches: 6. CDR3 amino acids: CAISDPSGDYNEQFF. Here the CDR3 DNA reads TGTGCCATCAGTGACCCTAGCGGCGATTACAATGAGCAGTTCTTC.

J is TRBJ2-7 and V is TRBV7-9; TRBD1 matches at 8 bases. The germline V gene has CDR1 SEHNR and CDR2 FQNEAQ (reference sequence). The CDR3 has 16 residues. Unmatched junction bases numbered 9, after V lost 5 bases and J lost 0 bases. Here the CDR3 DNA reads TGTGCCAGCAGCCCTCCCACAGGGGGTAGCTCCTACGAGCAGTACTTC. Translating gives CASSPPTGGSSYEQYF. Looking up the rest from reference TRBV7-9 and TRBJ2-7 gives the full variable domain: DTGVSQNPRHKITKRGQNVTFRCDPISEHNRLYWYRQTLGQGPEFLTYFQNEAQLEKSRLLSDRFSAERPKGSFSTLEIQRTEQGDSAMYLCASSPPTGGSSYEQYFGPGTRLTVT.

Relative to its sample, this clone is medium-sized. This chain connects TRBV19 to TRBJ2-7; 9 nucleotides agree with TRBD2. The germline V gene has CDR1 LNHDA and CDR2 SQIVND (reference sequence). The CDR3 spans 18 residues. Trimming at V came to 5 bases and at J to 3 bases, leaving 17 bases not matched to a gene. The CDR3 is CASSPPRAGGPGNYEQYF. The CDR3 DNA reads as TGTGCCAGTAGTCCCCCTCGAGCGGGAGGACCGGGTAACTACGAGCAGTACTTC.

The genes are TRBV9 and TRBJ2-2; no firm D call. The CDR3 runs 12 residues. CDR1 is SGDLS and CDR2 is YYNGEE in the germline V gene. Trimming removed 3 bases from V and 8 bases from J, with 8 bases in between. The CDR3 here is CASSANGGELFF. The CDR3 DNA reads TGTGCCAGCAGCGCCAATGGGGGGGAGCTGTTTTTT.

The chain has TRBV5-6 and TRBJ2-1; 7 bases map to TRBD2. The germline gives CDR1 SGHDT, CDR2 YYEEEE. J was trimmed by 9 bases and V by 6 bases; bases with no gene match: 6. This CDR3 contains 12 residues. The CDR3 protein is CASTWTRSEQFF. The CDR3 DNA is TGTGCCAGCACTTGGACTAGGAGTGAGCAGTTCTTC. Full variable domain (remainder filled in from reference TRBV5-6 and TRBJ2-1): DAGVTQSPTHLIKTRGQQVTLRCSPKSGHDTVSWYQQALGQGPQFIFQYYEEEERQRGNFPDRFSGHQFPNYSSELNVNALLLGDSALYLCASTWTRSEQFFGPGTRLTVL.

This clone was observed once. As DNA, the CDR3 is TGTGCCAGCAGTTACGCCCAAGGACAGGGCGGCTATGGCTACACCTTC. Protein product: CASSYAQGQGGYGYTF. The chain recombines TRBV6-5 with TRBJ1-2; 8 bases align to TRBD1. V lost 2 bases and J lost 4; bases outside the gene matches: 9. The germline V gene has CDR1 MNHEY and CDR2 SVGAGI. The CDR3 has 16 amino acids.

This rearrangement joins TRBV27 to TRBJ1-1; 7 bases agree with TRBD1. CDR1 is MNHEY, CDR2 SMNVEV, per germline (reference sequence). V trimming: 5 bases; J trimming: 9 bases; junction bases outside the gene matches: 15. The CDR3 loop spans 15 amino acids. CDR3 amino acids: CASSTIGQAGSQAFF. CDR3 DNA: TGTGCCAGCAGTACGATAGGACAGGCAGGGTCTCAAGCTTTCTTT.

The gene calls are TRBV21-1 and TRBJ2-4; the D call TRBD2 from the table was never checked on the DNA. TRBV21-1 is an annotated pseudogene. This CDR3 has 17 amino acids. As DNA, the CDR3 is TGTGCCAGCAGCAAAGCGGGAGGCGTTCTAGCCAAAAACATTCAGTACTTC. This gives the protein CASSKAGGVLAKNIQYF.

V and J are TRBV25-1 and TRBJ1-2; the D is unclear. Looked up from germline, CDR1 is MGHDK and CDR2 is SYGVNS. V lost 1 base and J lost 4, with 7 bases in between. The CDR3 is made up of 13 amino acids. CDR3 DNA: TGTGCCAGCAGTGAATCAAGGACCTATGGCTACACCTTC. Encoded protein: CASSESRTYGYTF.

The chain combines TRBV7-9 with TRBJ1-2, with 7 bases matching TRBD1. The CDR3 sequence is 11 residues long. Germline lookup yields CDR1 SEHNR and CDR2 FQNEAQ (reference sequence). CDR3 sequence: CVTGKDYGYTF. The CDR3 DNA reads as TGTGTGACAGGGAAGGACTATGGCTACACCTTC.

In DNA, the CDR3 is TGTGCCAGCAGCTCCTTCCGGACCGACGGCTACGAGCAGTACTTC. Its translation: CASSSFRTDGYEQYF. The chain carries TRBV7-9 and TRBJ2-7; D is ambiguous. The CDR3 has 15 residues. V lost 4 bases and J lost 3, with 16 bases in between. CDR1 SEHNR and CDR2 FQNEAQ come from the germline V gene (reference sequence).

This clone has more than one count but fewer than ten. The chain links TRBV6-5 to TRBJ2-3, with 9 bases identical to TRBD1. V shed 6 bases and J 4 bases; nucleotides not matched to a gene: 5. The CDR3 consists of 14 residues. In germline, CDR1 is MNHEY, CDR2 SVGAGI. This CDR3 reads CASSWTGEADTQYF. The DNA of the CDR3 is TGTGCCAGCAGCTGGACAGGGGAGGCAGATACGCAGTATTTT.

V usage is TRBV5-6 and J usage is TRBJ2-2, with TRBD2 identical over 7 bases. This CDR3 is built from 16 residues. The V gene end was trimmed by 0 bases and the J gene end by 4 bases; junction bases not matched to a gene: 6. Per germline, CDR1 SGHDT and CDR2 YYEEEE. The CDR3 nucleotides read TGTGCCAGCAGCTTGGGGCTAGCGGAGGGCACCGGGGAGCTGTTTTTT. It codes for CASSLGLAEGTGELFF.

The CDR3 sequence is CASSPPGGGRNNEQFF. The CDR3 coding sequence is TGTGCCAGCTCACCCCCGGGAGGGGGCAGGAACAATGAGCAGTTCTTC. The V gene is TRBV18, the J gene TRBJ2-1; possibly TRBD2 for D (8 bases). Trimming pared 3 bases from V and 5 bases from J, leaving 17 bases between. The germline V gene has CDR1 KGHSH and CDR2 LQKENI. The CDR3 spans 16 residues.

This chain connects TRBV30 to TRBJ2-7; 7 bases line up with TRBD1. Germline V gene sequence: CDR1 GTSNPN, CDR2 SVGIG (reference sequence). The CDR3 has 14 residues. J gave up 4 bases and V 0 bases, and 6 bases lay outside the gene matches. The CDR3 is CAWSVTGELYEQYF. Here the CDR3 DNA reads TGTGCCTGGAGTGTAACAGGGGAACTATACGAGCAGTACTTC.

This chain connects TRBV9 to TRBJ2-7, with TRBD2 matching 10 bases. The CDR3 is 14 amino acids. Germline values: CDR1 SGDLS, CDR2 YYNGEE. J gave up 2 bases and V 2 bases, and 1 base lay outside the gene matches. CDR3 sequence (DNA): TGTGCCAGCAGCGTTAGCGGGAGGCCCTACGAGCAGTACTTC. It translates to CASSVSGRPYEQYF.

The V and J genes are TRBV4-1 and TRBJ2-3; TRBD2 matches 12 bases. The CDR3 has 16 amino acids. V was pared by 4 bases and J by 2 bases, with 4 bases of the junction left unmatched. CDR1 and CDR2 from the germline V gene are MGHRA and YSYEKL. The CDR3 here is CASSPRLAGVTDTQYF. CDR3 bases: TGCGCCAGCAGCCCTAGACTAGCGGGGGTCACAGATACGCAGTATTTT.

The gene calls are TRBV9 and TRBJ2-7; possible D gene TRBD2, 6 bases. Trimming removed 0 bases from V and 7 bases from J, with 14 bases in between. The CDR3 is 14 residues long. Germline V gene data show CDR1 as SGDLS and CDR2 as YYNGEE. CDR3 nucleotides: TGTGCCAGCAGCGTAGGGGGAGGCCCCCCGGAGCAGTACTTC. Encoded protein: CASSVGGGPPEQYF.